The 26 T cell receptor beta chains below were found in one sample sequenced in a study of T cell repertoires in cytomegalovirus infection. MiXCR, applied by TCRdb to the reads, yields one record per CDR3 protein. The repertoire has roughly 230,000 distinct CDR3 sequences, roughly 23% of them found once; the top ten carry approximately 18%. Input material: CD8+ T cells from PBMCs. The receptor source for this set is a human donor in good health (CMV status not recorded). Some clones in this sample may be carry-over from other donors' samples.

This clonotype was recorded many times. This chain connects TRBV5-1 to TRBJ2-1; 9 bases fit TRBD2. The ends lost 3 bases at V and 4 bases at J; junction bases unmatched: 2. CDR3 size: 14 residues. Germline V lookup: CDR1 SGHRS, CDR2 YFSETQ. The CDR3 DNA reads as TGCGCCAGCAGCTCTGCGGGGGGGTACAATGAGCAGTTCTTC. The encoded protein is CASSSAGGYNEQFF.

This sequence joins TRBV28 and TRBJ1-2; no clear D. CDR1 is MDHEN and CDR2 is SYDVKM in the germline V gene. The CDR3 totals 15 residues. Trimming shortened V by 4 bases and J by 2 bases, and 14 bases separated the two germline ends. The CDR3 spells CASSSLAAPNYGYTF. DNA for the CDR3: TGTGCCAGCAGTTCCTTAGCGGCGCCCAACTATGGCTACACCTTC.

V and J are TRBV4-1 and TRBJ2-1, with 8 bases identical to TRBD2. Germline lookup yields CDR1 MGHRA and CDR2 YSYEKL. With 3 bases clipped from V and 7 bases from J, the junction kept 8 bases outside the gene matches. The CDR3 spans 15 residues. CDR3 amino acids: CASSQYPGGPNEQFF. In DNA form, the CDR3 reads TGCGCCAGCAGCCAGTATCCGGGGGGGCCGAATGAGCAGTTCTTC.

This clonotype turned up a few times. This chain connects TRBV20-1 to TRBJ2-1; D may be TRBD2 (6 bases). V lost 5 bases and J 10 bases, leaving 12 bases between the germline ends. Germline V gene data show CDR1 as DFQATT and CDR2 as SNEGSKA (reference sequence). The CDR3 runs 11 residues. The CDR3 region has the DNA TGCAGTGCTCGGGGACTCCCAGAGCAGTTCTTC. This encodes CSARGLPEQFF.

This clonotype occurred a few times. This sequence joins TRBV29-1 and TRBJ2-1; 15 bases match TRBD2. The germline V gene has CDR1 SQVTM and CDR2 ANQGSEA. V shed 1 base and J 0 bases; nucleotides not matched to a gene: 10. This CDR3 contains 20 residues. The CDR3 sequence: CSVEGYSGTSGGSSYNEQFF. The CDR3 nucleotides read TGCAGCGTTGAAGGATACTCCGGGACTAGCGGGGGGAGCTCCTACAATGAGCAGTTCTTC.

The J gene is TRBJ2-1, the V gene TRBV6-5, with 15 bases that match TRBD2. The germline CDR1 and CDR2 sequences are MNHEY and SVGAGI. Trimming cost V 7 bases and J 6 bases; bases outside gene matches: 4. The CDR3 length is 15 residues. The CDR3 DNA follows: TGTGCCAGCAAGGGACTAGCGGGGGGCTCCAATGAGCAGTTCTTC. It specifies CASKGLAGGSNEQFF.

This clonotype was seen repeatedly, ten times or more. The V gene is TRBV7-9, the J gene TRBJ1-2; D is unresolved. V gave up 2 bases and J gave up 2 bases, with 15 bases separating them. The germline gives CDR1 SEHNR, CDR2 FQNEAQ (reference sequence). There are 16 residues in the CDR3. The CDR3 reads CASSLSTEQPNYGYTF. Here the CDR3 DNA reads TGTGCCAGCAGCTTAAGTACGGAACAACCCAACTATGGCTACACCTTC.

This clonotype came up many times. The rearrangement links TRBV28 to TRBJ2-5, with 7 nucleotides matching TRBD1. The trim removed 7 bases at V and 3 bases at J, leaving 5 bases unmatched. Per germline, CDR1 MDHEN and CDR2 SYDVKM. There are 13 residues in the CDR3. The CDR3 nucleotides read TGTGCCAGCATCAGGACAGGCAAAGAGACCCAGTACTTC. Its protein is CASIRTGKETQYF.

The chain uses TRBV5-4 and TRBJ2-3, with TRBD2 matching over 8 bases. The germline gives CDR1 SGHNT, CDR2 YYREEE (reference sequence). Unmatched junction bases numbered 5, after V lost 9 bases and J lost 2 bases. The CDR3 runs to 13 residues. The CDR3 protein is CAIVAGNTDTQYF. The CDR3 nucleotides read TGTGCCATTGTAGCGGGAAACACAGATACGCAGTATTTT.

This clonotype was counted a few times. The CDR3 loop reads CAISEMTGGKTDTQYF. DNA of the CDR3: TGTGCCATCAGTGAGATGACAGGGGGCAAGACAGATACGCAGTATTTT. V gene TRBV10-3 combines with J gene TRBJ2-3; 10 nucleotides align to TRBD1. There are 16 residues in the CDR3. Germline V gene data show CDR1 as ENHRY and CDR2 as SYGVKD. V was pared by 2 bases and J by 3 bases, with 5 bases of the junction left unmatched.

This clonotype was detected only a few times. The rearrangement links TRBV19 to TRBJ1-5; D remains unclear. V was trimmed by 5 bases and J by 7 bases, leaving 15 bases between them. CDR1 and CDR2 (germline): LNHDA, SQIVND (reference sequence). CDR3 size: 14 residues. DNA of the CDR3: TGTGCCAGTAGTGAGGCTGGGCACGGGCAGCCCCAGCATTTT. It is translated as CASSEAGHGQPQHF.

The chain couples TRBV4-1 to TRBJ1-2; no firm D call. Germline loops: CDR1 MGHRA, CDR2 YSYEKL. The CDR3 runs to 15 residues. V was clipped by 0 bases and J by 0 bases, with 8 bases between them. For the CDR3, the DNA is TGCGCCAGCAGCCAAGACCCACACACTAACTATGGCTACACCTTC. It codes for CASSQDPHTNYGYTF.

The genes are TRBV28 and TRBJ1-1; D possibly corresponds to TRBD1 (6 bases). Germline CDR1 is MDHEN and CDR2 is SYDVKM. The CDR3 extends over 16 amino acids. The germline V and J ends were trimmed by 7 bases and 1 base, with 19 bases remaining between them. The CDR3 reads CASKSPKGGENTEAFF. CDR3 DNA: TGTGCCAGCAAGTCTCCTAAGGGGGGGGAGAACACTGAAGCTTTCTTT.

The genes are TRBV5-1 and TRBJ2-7; unclear D gene. Trimming took 2 bases from V and 0 from J, leaving 9 bases between them. The CDR3 covers 14 residues. Germline lookup yields CDR1 SGHRS and CDR2 YFSETQ. CDR3 sequence (DNA): TGCGCCAGCAGCTTCGTGGCAAACTCCTACGAGCAGTACTTC. It codes for CASSFVANSYEQYF.

V gene TRBV12-3 or TRBV12-4 combines with J gene TRBJ2-7; a possible D gene is TRBD2 (5 bases). Trimming took 3 bases from V and 3 from J, leaving 9 bases between them. This CDR3 is built from 13 residues. CDR3 loop: CASSFPGNYEQYF. The CDR3 DNA sequence: TGTGCCAGCAGTTTCCCCGGGAACTACGAGCAGTACTTC.

This clonotype turned up a few times. The chain joins TRBV19 to TRBJ1-1; D unclear. CDR1 and CDR2 from the germline V gene are LNHDA and SQIVND (reference sequence). The V end was cut by 5 bases, the J end by 4 bases, with 11 bases between. The CDR3 has 13 residues. CDR3 coding DNA: TGTGCCAGTAGTTGGGCGTTGAGCACTGAAGCTTTCTTT. This sequence encodes CASSWALSTEAFF.

This clonotype was observed a handful of times. The chain carries TRBV5-4 and TRBJ2-1; 8 bases agree with TRBD1. The CDR3 contains 11 residues. V was clipped by 5 bases and J by 8 bases; unmatched bases: 0. Germline CDR1 reads SGHNT; CDR2 reads YYREEE (reference sequence). The DNA of the CDR3 is TGTGCCAGCAGACAGGGGGATGAGCAGTTCTTC. Translated, it gives CASRQGDEQFF.

This clonotype showed up just a few times. The chain couples TRBV7-9 to TRBJ2-2, with D perhaps TRBD1 (5 bases). The germline V gene encodes CDR1 SEHNR and CDR2 FQNEAQ (reference sequence). The germline V and J ends were trimmed by 5 bases and 0 bases, with 13 bases remaining between them. The CDR3 spans 16 residues. CDR3 sequence: CASSPIWGANTGELFF. In nucleotides, the CDR3 is TGTGCCAGCAGCCCGATCTGGGGCGCGAACACCGGGGAGCTGTTTTTT.

Ten or more counts support this clonotype. The rearrangement uses TRBV7-3 and TRBJ2-2; 7 bases agree with TRBD2. The CDR3 has 14 residues. Germline-derived CDR1 and CDR2 are SGHTA and FQGTGA. V gave up 5 bases and J gave up 5 bases; unmatched junction bases: 5. This CDR3 is CASSQLGGTGELFF. DNA of the CDR3: TGTGCCAGCAGCCAACTGGGGGGGACCGGGGAGCTGTTTTTT.

The chain joins TRBV4-3 to TRBJ2-1; D unresolved. Germline V gene data show CDR1 as LGHNA and CDR2 as YSLEER. The V gene lost 0 bases and the J gene lost 3 bases, with 18 bases spanning the gap. CDR3 length: 18 amino acids. The CDR3 nucleotides read TGCGCCAGCAGCCAAGATTGGAGTAGTTTTGGAAGCTACAATGAGCAGTTCTTC. Translated, it gives CASSQDWSSFGSYNEQFF.

This clonotype appeared many times. The chain has TRBV7-2 and TRBJ1-1; no clear D. The germline V gene encodes CDR1 SGHTA and CDR2 FQGNSA. V lost 2 bases to trimming and J lost 4 bases, with 14 bases between them. The CDR3 is 15 amino acids. The CDR3, as DNA: TGTGCCAGCAGCTTACGCACCGTCAGCGGCACTGAAGCTTTCTTT. This translates into CASSLRTVSGTEAFF.

The CDR3 nucleotides read TGTGCCAGCAGTGATGGTTTAGCGGGTCAAGAGACCCAGTACTTC. This encodes CASSDGLAGQETQYF. The rearrangement links TRBV2 to TRBJ2-5; 7 bases are shared with TRBD2. The germline V gene encodes CDR1 SNHLY and CDR2 FYNNEI. V was pared by 3 bases and J by 2 bases, with 6 bases of the junction left unmatched. The CDR3 runs to 15 residues.

V usage is TRBV28 and J usage is TRBJ1-5; D is possibly TRBD1 (5 bases). Trimming pared 5 bases from V and 6 bases from J, leaving 17 bases between. Germline values: CDR1 MDHEN, CDR2 SYDVKM. The CDR3 loop spans 15 amino acids. The CDR3 DNA is TGTGCCAGCAGTCTTCCCACCGGGGGGGGTCAGCCCCAGCATTTT. This translates into CASSLPTGGGQPQHF.

The J gene is TRBJ2-2, the V gene TRBV7-6; D could derive from TRBD1 or TRBD2 (5 bases each). Trimming cost V 6 bases and J 9 bases, with 17 bases left between them. Germline V CDR1 and CDR2: SGHVS, FNYEAQ. This CDR3 has 14 amino acids. The CDR3 reads CASSLTPGGRELFF. CDR3 nucleotide sequence: TGTGCCAGCAGTCTTACACCTGGGGGTAGGGAGCTGTTTTTT.

This clonotype came up many times. The chain employs TRBV6-2 or TRBV6-3 and TRBJ2-5; TRBD2 might be the D (5 bases). CDR1 and CDR2 from the germline V gene are MNHEY and SVGEGT. The V end lost 6 bases, the J end lost 5 bases, and 13 bases lay between the germline ends. CDR3 length: 13 residues. In nucleotides, the CDR3 is TGTGCCAGCAGATACCGGGGAACGGAGACCCAGTACTTC. Its translation is CASRYRGTETQYF.

The chain is built from TRBV15 and TRBJ1-2, with D possibly TRBD1 on 5 matching bases. Germline CDR1 LNHNV, CDR2 YYDKDF (reference sequence). This CDR3 contains 16 residues. V lost 0 bases, J lost 7 bases, and 18 bases lay in between. CDR3 nucleotide sequence: TGTGCCACCAGCAGAGATCTTGGGGCGGCAGTCGGTGGCTACACCTTC. It translates to CATSRDLGAAVGGYTF.